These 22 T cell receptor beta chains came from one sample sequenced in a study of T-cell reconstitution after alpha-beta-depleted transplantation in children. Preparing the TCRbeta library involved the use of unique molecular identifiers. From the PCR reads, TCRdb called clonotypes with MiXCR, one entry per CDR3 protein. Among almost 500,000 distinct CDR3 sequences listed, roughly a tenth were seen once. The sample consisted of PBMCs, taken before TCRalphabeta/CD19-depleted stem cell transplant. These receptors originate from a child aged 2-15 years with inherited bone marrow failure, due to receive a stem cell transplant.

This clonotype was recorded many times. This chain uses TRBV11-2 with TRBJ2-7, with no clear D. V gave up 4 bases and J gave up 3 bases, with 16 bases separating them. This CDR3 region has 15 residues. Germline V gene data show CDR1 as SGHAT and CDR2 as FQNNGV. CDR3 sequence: CASSYGVGLFYEQYF. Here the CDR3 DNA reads TGTGCCAGCAGCTACGGAGTTGGTCTGTTCTACGAGCAGTACTTC.

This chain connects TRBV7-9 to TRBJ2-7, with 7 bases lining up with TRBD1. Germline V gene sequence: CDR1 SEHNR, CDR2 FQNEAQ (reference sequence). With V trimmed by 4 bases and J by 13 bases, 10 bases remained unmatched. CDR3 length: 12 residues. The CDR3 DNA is TGTGCCAGCAGCTCAAACCGGGACAGTTCATACTTC. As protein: CASSSNRDSSYF.

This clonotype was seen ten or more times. For the CDR3, the DNA is TGTGCCAGCTCACGAGCGGGAGGGCCCCCTAACAATGAGCAGTTCTTC. Amino acid sequence: CASSRAGGPPNNEQFF. The chain uses TRBV18 and TRBJ2-1; 10 bases align to TRBD2. The CDR3 spans 16 residues. Germline V gene lookup returns CDR1 KGHSH and CDR2 LQKENI. V gave up 4 bases and J gave up 5 bases; unmatched junction bases: 8.

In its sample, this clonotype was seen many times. This CDR3 reads CASSPSGTEQFF. In DNA, the CDR3 is TGTGCCAGCAGCCCAAGCGGAACTGAGCAGTTCTTC. The V and J genes are TRBV7-9 and TRBJ2-1; D possibly corresponds to TRBD2 (5 bases). The germline gives CDR1 SEHNR, CDR2 FQNEAQ (reference sequence). Deletions cut 5 bases from V and 9 bases from J, with 11 bases between. The CDR3 is 12 residues long.

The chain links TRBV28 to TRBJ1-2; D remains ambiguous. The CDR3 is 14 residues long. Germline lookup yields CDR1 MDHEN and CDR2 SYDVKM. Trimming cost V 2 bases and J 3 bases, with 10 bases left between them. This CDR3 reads CASSLERVDYGYTF. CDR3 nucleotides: TGTGCCAGCAGTTTAGAAAGGGTGGACTATGGCTACACCTTC.

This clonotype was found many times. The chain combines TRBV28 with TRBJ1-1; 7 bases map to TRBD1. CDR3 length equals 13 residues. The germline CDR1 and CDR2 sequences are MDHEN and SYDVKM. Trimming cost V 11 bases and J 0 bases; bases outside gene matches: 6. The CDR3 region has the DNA TGTGCCTCGAGGGGGCTTATGAACACTGAAGCTTTCTTT. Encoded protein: CASRGLMNTEAFF.

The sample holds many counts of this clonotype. The CDR3 protein is CASSFMGNQPQHF. The CDR3 nucleotides are TGTGCCAGCAGCTTCATGGGCAATCAGCCCCAGCATTTT. The rearrangement links TRBV7-2 to TRBJ1-5; D remains unclear. The CDR3 is 13 residues long. Germline values: CDR1 SGHTA, CDR2 FQGNSA. V lost 3 bases and J lost 2, with 5 bases in between.

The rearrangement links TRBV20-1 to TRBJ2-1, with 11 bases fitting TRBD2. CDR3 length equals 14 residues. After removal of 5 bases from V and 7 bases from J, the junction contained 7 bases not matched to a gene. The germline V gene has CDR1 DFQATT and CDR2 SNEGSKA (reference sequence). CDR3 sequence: CSAHLVAGGNEQFF. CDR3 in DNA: TGCAGTGCTCATTTGGTAGCGGGAGGGAATGAGCAGTTCTTC.

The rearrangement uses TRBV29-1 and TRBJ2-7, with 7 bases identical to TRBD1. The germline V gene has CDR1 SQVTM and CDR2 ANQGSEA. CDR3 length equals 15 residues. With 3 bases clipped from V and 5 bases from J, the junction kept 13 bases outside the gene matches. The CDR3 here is CSVDPSEQGSDEQYF. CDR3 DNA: TGCAGCGTTGACCCCTCAGAACAGGGGAGCGACGAGCAGTACTTC.

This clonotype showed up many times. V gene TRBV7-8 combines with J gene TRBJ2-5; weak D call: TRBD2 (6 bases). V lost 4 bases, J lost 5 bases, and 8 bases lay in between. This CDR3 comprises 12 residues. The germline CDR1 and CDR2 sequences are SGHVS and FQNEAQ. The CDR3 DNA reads TGTGCCAGCAGCTGGGCGGGGGAGACCCAGTACTTC. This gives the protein CASSWAGETQYF.

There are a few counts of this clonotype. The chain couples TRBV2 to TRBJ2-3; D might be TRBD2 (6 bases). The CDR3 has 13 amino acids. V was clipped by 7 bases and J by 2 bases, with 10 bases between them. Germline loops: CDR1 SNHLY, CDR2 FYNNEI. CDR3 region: CASKEGATDTQYF. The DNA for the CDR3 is TGTGCCAGCAAGGAGGGAGCCACAGATACGCAGTATTTT.

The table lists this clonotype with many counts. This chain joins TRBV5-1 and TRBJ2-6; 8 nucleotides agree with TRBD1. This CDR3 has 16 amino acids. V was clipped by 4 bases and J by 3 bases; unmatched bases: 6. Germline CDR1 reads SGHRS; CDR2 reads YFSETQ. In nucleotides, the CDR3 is TGCGCCAGCAGCGACAGGGGAAGTGGTGGGGCCAACGTCCTGACTTTC. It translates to CASSDRGSGGANVLTF.

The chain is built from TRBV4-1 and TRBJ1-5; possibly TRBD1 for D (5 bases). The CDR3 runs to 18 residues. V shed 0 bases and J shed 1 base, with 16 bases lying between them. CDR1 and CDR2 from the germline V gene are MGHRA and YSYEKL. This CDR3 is CASSQEGGGAESNQPQHF. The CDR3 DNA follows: TGCGCCAGCAGCCAAGAGGGAGGAGGGGCAGAAAGCAATCAGCCCCAGCATTTT.

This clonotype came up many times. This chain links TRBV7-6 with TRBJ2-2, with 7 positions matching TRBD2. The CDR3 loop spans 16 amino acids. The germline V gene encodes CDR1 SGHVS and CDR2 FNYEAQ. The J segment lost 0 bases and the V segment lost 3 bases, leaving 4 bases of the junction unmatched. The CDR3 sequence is CASSFLLAPNTGELFF. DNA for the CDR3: TGTGCCAGCAGCTTCCTACTAGCGCCGAACACCGGGGAGCTGTTTTTT.

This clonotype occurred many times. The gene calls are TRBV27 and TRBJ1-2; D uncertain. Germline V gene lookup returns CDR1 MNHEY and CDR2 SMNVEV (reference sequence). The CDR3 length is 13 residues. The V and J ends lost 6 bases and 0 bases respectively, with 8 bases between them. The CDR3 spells CASSGFSNYGYTF. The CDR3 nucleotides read TGTGCCAGCAGCGGGTTCTCTAACTATGGCTACACCTTC.

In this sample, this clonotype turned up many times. Here the CDR3 DNA reads TGTGCCAGCGGAGTCAGGGCCACCTCCTACGAGCAGTACTTC. As protein: CASGVRATSYEQYF. This chain uses TRBV27 with TRBJ2-7, with TRBD1 as a possible D gene (5 bases). The CDR3 has 14 amino acids. Germline assignment: CDR1 MNHEY and CDR2 SMNVEV (reference sequence). Trimming stripped 8 bases from V and 0 bases from J, with 14 bases between.

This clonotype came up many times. This CDR3 reads CASRESGRGQETQYF. The CDR3 coding sequence is TGCGCCAGCAGAGAAAGCGGGAGGGGGCAAGAGACCCAGTACTTC. V usage is TRBV5-1 and J usage is TRBJ2-5; TRBD2 matches at 10 bases. V dropped 5 bases and J dropped 2; count of bases not matched to a gene: 6. Looked up from germline, CDR1 is SGHRS and CDR2 is YFSETQ. The CDR3 has 15 residues.

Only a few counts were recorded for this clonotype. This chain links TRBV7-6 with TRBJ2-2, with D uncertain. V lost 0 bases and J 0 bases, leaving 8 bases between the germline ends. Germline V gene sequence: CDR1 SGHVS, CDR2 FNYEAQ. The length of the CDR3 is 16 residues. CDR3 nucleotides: TGTGCCAGCAGCTTAGCGGTCGGAACGAACACCGGGGAGCTGTTTTTT. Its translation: CASSLAVGTNTGELFF.

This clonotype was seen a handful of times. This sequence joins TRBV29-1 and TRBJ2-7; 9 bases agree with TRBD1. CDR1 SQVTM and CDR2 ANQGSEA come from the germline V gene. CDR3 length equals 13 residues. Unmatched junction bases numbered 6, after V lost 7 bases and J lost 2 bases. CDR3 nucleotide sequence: TGCAGCGCCGTGGGACAGGGACCCTACGAGCAGTACTTC. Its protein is CSAVGQGPYEQYF.

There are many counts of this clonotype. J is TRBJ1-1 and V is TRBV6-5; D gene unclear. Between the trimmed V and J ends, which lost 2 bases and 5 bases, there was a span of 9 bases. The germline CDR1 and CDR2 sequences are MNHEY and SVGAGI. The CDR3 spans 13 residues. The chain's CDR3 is CASSYGAGTEAFF. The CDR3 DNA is TGTGCCAGCAGTTACGGCGCGGGTACTGAAGCTTTCTTT.

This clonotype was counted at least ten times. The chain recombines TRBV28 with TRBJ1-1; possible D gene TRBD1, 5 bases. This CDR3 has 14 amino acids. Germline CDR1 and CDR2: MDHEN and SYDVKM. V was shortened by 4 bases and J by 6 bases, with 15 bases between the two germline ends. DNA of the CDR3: TGTGCCAGCAGTTACCTTGGGGGGGAAGCTGAAGCTTTCTTT. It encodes CASSYLGGEAEAFF.

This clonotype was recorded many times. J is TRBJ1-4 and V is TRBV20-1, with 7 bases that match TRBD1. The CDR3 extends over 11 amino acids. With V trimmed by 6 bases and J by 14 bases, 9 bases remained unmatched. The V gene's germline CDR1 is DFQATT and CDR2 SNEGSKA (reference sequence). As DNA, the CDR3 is TGCAGTGCCAAAAAGACAGGGAGTCTGTTTTTT. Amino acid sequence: CSAKKTGSLFF.